This TCR beta chain was retrieved from a study of blood T cell repertoires in COVID-19. Turning to the study itself: From T cells, B-cell-depleted T cells, or PBMCs came the material, which was cDNA or gDNA.

In the original analysis: Cell counts per sample came from amplifying reference gene primers. The protocol was immunoSEQ multiplex PCR, while the TCRdb copy is restricted to in-frame clones and leaves out a portion. The DNA gave D and trimming, while V, J and clone size come from that table. The profile shows hundreds of thousands of clones, about 85% of them singletons. V lost 4 bases and J 2 bases, leaving 11 bases between the germline ends. This CDR3 comprises 13 residues. From germline, CDR1 is SQVTM and CDR2 ANQGSEA. Among Cohort 3 donors, those recovered had two negative PCRs, clearance, or symptom resolution.

The chain links TRBV29-1 to TRBJ2-5, with TRBD2 as a possible D gene (5 bases). The sample was PBMCs or T cells enriched from blood (not recorded which). This sequence was found in a woman aged 55-69 years who had recovered from COVID-19. As DNA, the CDR3 is TGCAGCGTTGCCCCCGGGGTACAAGAGACCCAGTACTTC. It encodes CSVAPGVQETQYF.